Included here is one TCR beta chain sequence, with context. This clone was recorded a few times. Its binding antigen is unknown. The sample holds no much larger clone one base away, and base qualities are not on file. The immunoSEQ Assay, a bias-controlled multiplex PCR, was used to amplify TCRbeta CDR3 regions from genomic DNA. Per the source publication's procedure: The number of nucleated cells in each sample was estimated from the amplification of reference gene primers within the assay. To quantify the absolute abundance of each unique TCRbeta CDR3 rearrangement, sequence reads were collapsed and filtered. For each sample, productive Simpson clonality was calculated as the square root of Simpson's diversity index across productive rearrangements. The table was pulled from immuneACCESS by TCRdb, which kept in-frame rearrangements only. Such tables lose some clones; where checked, under half of the loss comes from unresolved V genes, and the rest has no known cause. Clone size and V and J calls were adopted from that table, with D and trimming inferred from the DNA. This sample holds 140,000 or so clones; less than 90% were observed only once. The top ten clones comprise under 10% of the sample.

This specimen belongs to a study of blood T cell repertoires in COVID-19 (TCRdb year 2020). With respect to the entire study: Collaborator samples came from the United States, Italy and Spain and covered acute and convalescent phases of COVID-19. The material from the prospective study consisted of cDNA or gDNA derived from T cells, B-cell-depleted T cells, or PBMCs. The dataset comprised deeply sampled blood TCRbeta repertoires from subjects exposed to, actively infected with, or recovered from COVID-19. The repertoires were released in a freely available public database intended as a resource for research on the immune response to SARS-CoV-2. The samples were drawn from the first 160 participants of the ongoing ImmuneRACE study and from over 950 subjects provided by 6 global collaborators. A de-identified subject ID, COVID-19 status, age in years and sex were almost always included in the sample metadata. Where HLA class I and class II types were available, the types were taken from metadata supplied by the sample provider, not from assay-based typing.

What the work shows at the level of the full study, not this receptor alone: The quantity of clinical and demographic metadata differed by source and by participant and was supplied without curation.

CDR3 length: 13 amino acids, cysteine to phenylalanine. CDR3 DNA only is kept here, 39 bases in frame from base 1. Looking up the germline V gene yields CDR1 LGHNA and CDR2 YSLEER. Between the V and J ends, shortened by 3 bases and 5 bases respectively, the junction contains 11 bases. One collaborating source in Seattle enrolled patients while the patients were actively infected and followed the patients over time throughout the course of disease. Each collaborating institution followed its own protocols to collect whole blood in K2EDTA tubes. For TCRbeta analysis, collaborators shipped samples as frozen whole blood, isolated PBMCs, or DNA extracted from either of those sample types.

The chain is encoded by TRBV4-3 joined to TRBJ2-7; no D gene can be assigned with confidence. Sequencing input: peripheral blood. The source is a young man with COVID-19, enrolled during active disease. The DNA sequence is as follows: TGCGCCAGCAGCCATGGTGCCTATAACGAGCAGTACTTC. It encodes CASSHGAYNEQYF.